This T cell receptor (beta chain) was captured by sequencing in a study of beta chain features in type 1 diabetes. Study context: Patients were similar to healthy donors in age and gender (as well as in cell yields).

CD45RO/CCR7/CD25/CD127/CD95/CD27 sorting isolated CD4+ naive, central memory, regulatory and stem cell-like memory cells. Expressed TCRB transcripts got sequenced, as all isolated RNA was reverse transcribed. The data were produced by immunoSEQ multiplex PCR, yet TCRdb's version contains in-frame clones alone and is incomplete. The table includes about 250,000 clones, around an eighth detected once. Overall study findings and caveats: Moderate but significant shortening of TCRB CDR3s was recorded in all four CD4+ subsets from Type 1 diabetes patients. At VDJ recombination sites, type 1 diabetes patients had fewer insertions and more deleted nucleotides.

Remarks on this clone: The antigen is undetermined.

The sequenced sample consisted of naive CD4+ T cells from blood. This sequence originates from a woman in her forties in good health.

The CDR3 protein is CASMPGWGNSPLHF. DNA for the CDR3: TGTGCCAGCATGCCAGGGTGGGGTAATTCACCCCTCCACTTT. The gene calls are TRBV7-9 and TRBJ1-6, with D tentatively TRBD1 (5 bases). Germline assignment: CDR1 SEHNR and CDR2 FQNEAQ (reference sequence). The V end lost 7 bases, the J end lost 6 bases, and 13 bases lay between the germline ends. The CDR3 loop spans 14 amino acids.